This TCR beta chain is drawn from a study of T cell repertoires in cytomegalovirus infection. Study-level information: Recently described HLA-C-restricted plus well-studied HLA-B-restricted CMV epitopes were used.

TCRdb recomputed calls from the reads with MiXCR, one row per CDR3 protein. The sample holds 750,000 to 900,000 distinct CDR3 sequences; around 29% are singletons and the top ten take around 13%. Whole-study findings and limits: In two of eight donors, the top clonotype was HLA-C-restricted CMV-specific.

The germline V gene encodes CDR1 SNHLY and CDR2 FYNNEI. CDR3 length: 16 residues. V lost 0 bases and J lost 4; bases outside the gene matches: 4. With respect to this clonotype: Its antigen is currently unknown.

Sequenced material: cultured CD8+ T cells from PBMCs, taken from culture after CMV antigen stimulation. V is TRBV2 and J is TRBJ2-2; the match to TRBD2 covers 8 bases. The clonotype originates from a human donor in good health (CMV status not recorded). Some clones in this sample may be carry-over from other donors' samples. The CDR3: CASSEASAGGTGELFF. In DNA, the CDR3 is TGTGCCAGCAGTGAAGCGTCCGCGGGGGGCACCGGGGAGCTGTTTTTT.